These 8 T cell receptor beta chains originate from one sample sequenced in a study of cytomegalovirus exposure and HLA in healthy donors. Produced via immunoSEQ multiplex PCR; TCRdb's table is partial and in-frame only. The data contain roughly 310,000 clones, roughly 90% of them singletons. The sequenced sample was PBMCs. Receptors originate from a man aged 25-45 years in good health and CMV-seronegative.

The sample holds a few counts of this clone. The rearrangement links TRBV10-3 to TRBJ1-2; the D is unclear. Germline V gives CDR1 ENHRY, CDR2 SYGVKD. V lost 3 bases to trimming and J lost 6 bases, with 14 bases between them. This CDR3 contains 14 residues. The CDR3 spells CAISEGGVVNGYTF. The CDR3, as DNA: TGTGCCATCAGTGAAGGCGGCGTGGTTAATGGCTACACCTTC.

The rearrangement uses TRBV29-1 and TRBJ2-5, with a weak D call TRBD2 (6 bases). V lost 7 bases and J 4 bases, leaving 13 bases between the germline ends. CDR1 and CDR2 (germline): SQVTM, ANQGSEA. The CDR3 runs 12 residues. CDR3 nucleotide sequence: TGCAGCGCACGGGGAGGCGCAGAGACCCAGTACTTC. The encoded protein is CSARGGAETQYF.

V is TRBV29-1 and J is TRBJ2-7; 9 bases map to TRBD1. V was clipped by 1 base and J by 3 bases; unmatched bases: 7. CDR1 is SQVTM and CDR2 is ANQGSEA in the germline V gene. This CDR3 is 15 amino acids long. The CDR3 DNA is TGCAGCGTTGAAGGCGGGACAGGGAAGTTCTACGAGCAGTACTTC. Protein sequence: CSVEGGTGKFYEQYF.

The V gene is TRBV30, the J gene TRBJ1-2, with 9 bases fitting TRBD1. The CDR3 has 14 amino acids. The V segment lost 4 bases and the J segment 0 bases; nucleotides outside the gene matches: 3. Germline lookup yields CDR1 GTSNPN and CDR2 SVGIG (reference sequence). The CDR3 region is CAWTRQGANYGYTF. In DNA, the CDR3 is TGTGCCTGGACGAGACAGGGGGCTAACTATGGCTACACCTTC.

The V and J genes are TRBV19 and TRBJ1-4; TRBD1 might be the D (5 bases). Trimming left V 2 bases short and J 6 bases short, with 13 bases between. The CDR3 contains 15 residues. CDR1 LNHDA and CDR2 SQIVND come from the germline V gene (reference sequence). CDR3 sequence: CASSIKAGPYEKLFF. CDR3 nucleotides: TGTGCCAGTAGTATAAAGGCAGGGCCTTATGAAAAACTGTTTTTT.

This chain connects TRBV27 to TRBJ1-5; 7 bases align to TRBD1. CDR1 is MNHEY, CDR2 SMNVEV, per germline (reference sequence). The CDR3 covers 17 residues. The V segment lost 4 bases and the J segment 1 base; nucleotides outside the gene matches: 10. The CDR3 nucleotides are TGTGCCAGCAGTTCACGACAGGGTCTCGAGAGCAATCAGCCCCAGCATTTT. Its protein product is CASSSRQGLESNQPQHF.

This sequence joins TRBV7-2 and TRBJ1-5; D gene ambiguous. There are 14 residues in the CDR3. V lost 5 bases to trimming and J lost 4 bases, with 12 bases between them. Germline CDR1 is SGHTA and CDR2 is FQGNSA. The CDR3 is CASSPLAFNQPQHF. Written as DNA, the CDR3 is TGTGCCAGCAGCCCCTTGGCTTTTAATCAGCCCCAGCATTTT. Full variable domain (outside the CDR3, taken from reference TRBV7-2 and TRBJ1-5): GAGVSQSPSNKVTEKGKDVELRCDPISGHTALYWYRQSLGQGLEFLIYFQGNSAPDKSGLPSDRFSAERTGGSVSTLTIQRTQQEDSAVYLCASSPLAFNQPQHFGDGTRLSIL.

The V call is TRBV27, the J call TRBJ2-3; 8 bases are shared with TRBD1. V lost 1 base, J lost 4 bases, and 1 base stayed unmatched. The germline V gene has CDR1 MNHEY and CDR2 SMNVEV (reference sequence). The CDR3 extends over 14 amino acids. The CDR3 region is CASSLYRGADTQYF. The CDR3 region has the DNA TGTGCCAGCAGTTTATACAGGGGGGCAGATACGCAGTATTTT.